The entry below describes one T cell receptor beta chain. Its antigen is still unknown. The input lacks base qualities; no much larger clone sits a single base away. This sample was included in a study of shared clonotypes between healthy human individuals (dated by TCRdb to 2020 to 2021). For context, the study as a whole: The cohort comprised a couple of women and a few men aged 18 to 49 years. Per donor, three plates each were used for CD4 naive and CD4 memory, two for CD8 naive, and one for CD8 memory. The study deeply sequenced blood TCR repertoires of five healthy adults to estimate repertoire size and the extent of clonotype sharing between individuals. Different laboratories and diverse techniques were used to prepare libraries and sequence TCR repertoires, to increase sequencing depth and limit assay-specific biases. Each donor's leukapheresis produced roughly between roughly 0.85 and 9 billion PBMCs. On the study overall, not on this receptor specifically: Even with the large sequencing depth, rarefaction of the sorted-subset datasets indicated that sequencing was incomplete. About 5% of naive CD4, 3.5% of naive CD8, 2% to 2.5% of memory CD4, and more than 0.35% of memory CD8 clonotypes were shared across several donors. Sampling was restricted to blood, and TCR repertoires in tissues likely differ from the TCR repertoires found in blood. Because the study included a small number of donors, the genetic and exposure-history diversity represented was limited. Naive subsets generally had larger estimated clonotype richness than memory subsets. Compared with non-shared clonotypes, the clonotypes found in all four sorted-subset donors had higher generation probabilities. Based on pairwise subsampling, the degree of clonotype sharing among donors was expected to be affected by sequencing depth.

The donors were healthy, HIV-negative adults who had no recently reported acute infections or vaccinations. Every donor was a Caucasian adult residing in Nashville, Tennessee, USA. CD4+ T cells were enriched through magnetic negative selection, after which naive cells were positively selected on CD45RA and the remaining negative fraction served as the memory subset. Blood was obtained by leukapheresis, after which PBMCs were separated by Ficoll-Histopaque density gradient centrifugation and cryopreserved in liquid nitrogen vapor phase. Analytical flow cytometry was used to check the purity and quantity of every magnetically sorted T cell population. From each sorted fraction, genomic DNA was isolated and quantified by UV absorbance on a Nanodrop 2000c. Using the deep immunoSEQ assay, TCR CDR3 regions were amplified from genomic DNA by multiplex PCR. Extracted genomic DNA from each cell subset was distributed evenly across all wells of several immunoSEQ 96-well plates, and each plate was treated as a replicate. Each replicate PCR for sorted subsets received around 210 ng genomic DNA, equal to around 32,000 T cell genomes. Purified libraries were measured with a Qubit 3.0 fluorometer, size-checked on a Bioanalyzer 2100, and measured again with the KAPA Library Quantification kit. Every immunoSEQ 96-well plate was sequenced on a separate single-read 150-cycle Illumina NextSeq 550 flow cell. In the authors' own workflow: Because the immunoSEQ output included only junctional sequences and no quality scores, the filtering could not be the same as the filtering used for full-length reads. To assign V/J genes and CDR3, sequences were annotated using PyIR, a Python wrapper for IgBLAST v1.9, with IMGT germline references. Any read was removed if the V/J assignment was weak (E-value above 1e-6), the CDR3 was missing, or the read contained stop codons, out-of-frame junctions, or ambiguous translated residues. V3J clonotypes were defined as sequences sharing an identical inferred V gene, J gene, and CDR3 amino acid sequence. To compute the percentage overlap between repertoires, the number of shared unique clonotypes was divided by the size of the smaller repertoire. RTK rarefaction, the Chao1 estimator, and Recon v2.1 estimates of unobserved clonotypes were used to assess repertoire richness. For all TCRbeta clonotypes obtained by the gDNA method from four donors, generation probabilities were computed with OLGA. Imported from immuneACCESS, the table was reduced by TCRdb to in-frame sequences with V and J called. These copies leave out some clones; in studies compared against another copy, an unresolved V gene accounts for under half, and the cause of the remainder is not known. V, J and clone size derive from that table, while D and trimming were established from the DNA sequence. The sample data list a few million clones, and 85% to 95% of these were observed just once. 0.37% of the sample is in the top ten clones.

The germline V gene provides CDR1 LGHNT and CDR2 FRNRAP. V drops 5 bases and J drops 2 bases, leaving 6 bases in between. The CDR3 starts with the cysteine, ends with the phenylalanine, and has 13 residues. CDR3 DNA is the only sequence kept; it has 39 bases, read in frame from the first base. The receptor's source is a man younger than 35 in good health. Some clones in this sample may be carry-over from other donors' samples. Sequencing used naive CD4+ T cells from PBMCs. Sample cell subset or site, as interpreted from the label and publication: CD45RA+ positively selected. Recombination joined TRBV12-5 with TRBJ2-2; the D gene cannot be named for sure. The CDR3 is CASGDDNTGELFF. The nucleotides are TGTGCTAGTGGTGATGACAACACCGGGGAGCTGTTTTTT.